The TCR beta chain under discussion was sequenced for a study of shared clonotypes between healthy human individuals. As for the study in general: Per-donor plates numbered three CD4 naive, three CD4 memory, two CD8 naive and one CD8 memory.

A remark on this clone: Its matching antigen is unknown.

Whole-study results and caveats: Non-shared clonotypes showed lower generation probabilities than clonotypes common to all four donors. What naive subsets generally showed was a larger estimated richness than memory subsets showed. The study's rarefaction showed incomplete sorted-subset sequencing despite large depth.

Measured with immunoSEQ multiplex PCR; TCRdb has only the in-frame clones, and not every one. The sample consists of about 710,000 clones, approximately 73% of them appearing once. CDR3 length: 12 residues. Trimming pared 8 bases from V and 7 bases from J, leaving 14 bases between. CDR1 and CDR2 from the germline V gene are MNHEY and SVGAGI. The sequenced sample was memory CD4+ T cells sorted from blood. Sample subset: CD45RA-negative fraction. The receptor was derived from a woman aged 25 to 39 in good health. This sequence joins TRBV6-5 and TRBJ2-5, with D unresolved. The CDR3 DNA reads as TGTGCCAGCCGGGCCGTCGGGTTGACCCAGTACTTC. Protein: CASRAVGLTQYF.